This T cell receptor beta chain was identified in a study of post-analysis software for immune sequencing data. About the study: Relapsing-remitting, secondary progressive and progressive-relapsing forms of multiple sclerosis all featured among disease courses.

This CDR3 has 12 amino acids. Libraries were made from TCR beta cDNA, and they carried unique molecular identifiers. The authors obtained some 500,000 cDNA molecules from about 0.94 to 9.7 million T cells. TCRdb independently ran MiXCR on the PCR reads; one entry per CDR3 protein. The profile shows more than 500,000 distinct CDR3 sequences, roughly 34% of them singletons. Of note for this clonotype: The target antigen is unknown.

Study-level points and caveats: Patients with multiple sclerosis recorded significantly lower normalized Chao1 diversity than controls, the study found. TRBV5-6, TRBV5-1 and TRBV20-1 were among roughly 5 TRBV segments more frequent in patients than controls. F measure grouped same-batch samples tightly together.

Sequencing was performed on blood. The TCR comes from a girl aged 2-17 years with multiple sclerosis. This chain links TRBV21-1 with TRBJ2-7. TRBV21-1 is given as a pseudogene. The CDR3 nucleotides read TGTGCCAGCAGCATTGCCATCTACGAGCAGTACTTC. It is translated as CASSIAIYEQYF.